The sequence of this T cell receptor (beta chain) was determined in a study of shared clonotypes between healthy human individuals. Study findings and constraints: Sampling involved blood alone; tissue repertoires likely differ.

The germline CDR1 and CDR2 sequences are SGHTA and FQGTGA. This CDR3 has 15 residues. Deletions cut 5 bases from V and 5 bases from J, with 16 bases between. Here immunoSEQ multiplex PCR was the method, and the copy in TCRdb shows in-frame clones only, minus some. Here the sample spans under 1,900,000 clones, 98% being singletons. In the case of this clone: Its antigen is unidentified.

The sample comprised naive CD4+ T cells sorted from blood. The subset was: CD45RA+ positively selected. This sequence originates from a man younger than 40 in good health. The chain has TRBV7-3 and TRBJ2-1; D not resolved. CDR3 DNA: TGTGCCAGCAGCCCTGAATCAGGCCCTCACAATGAGCAGTTCTTC. This sequence encodes CASSPESGPHNEQFF. Full variable domain (outside the CDR3, taken from reference TRBV7-3 and TRBJ2-1): GAGVSQTPSNKVTEKGKYVELRCDPISGHTALYWYRQSLGQGPEFLIYFQGTGAADDSGLPNDRFFAVRPEGSVSTLKIQRTERGDSAVYLCASSPESGPHNEQFFGPGTRLTVL.